The 32 T cell receptor beta chains listed next were all sequenced from one sample in a study of blood T cell repertoires in COVID-19 (dated by TCRdb to between 2020 and 2021). The method was the immunoSEQ multiplex PCR assay. This is the immuneACCESS table as TCRdb keeps it, with only in-frame sequences that have V and J called. A part of the clones is gone; compared with another copy, unresolved V genes explain less than half, and the rest is unexplained. The sample has about 210,000 clones on record, around 90% of them singletons. The top ten hold 1.5% to 2% of the sample. The specimen was peripheral blood. The receptors originated from a man between 70 and 80 years old with acute or convalescent COVID-19.

The rearrangement joins TRBV6-2 or TRBV6-3 to TRBJ2-1, with TRBD2 matching over 10 bases. V shed 7 bases and J 5 bases; nucleotides not matched to a gene: 11. The CDR3 length is 16 residues. Germline V lookup: CDR1 MNHEY, CDR2 SVGEGT. Here the CDR3 reads CASTFSSGSRDNEQFF. The CDR3 coding sequence is TGTGCCAGCACTTTCTCTAGCGGGAGTAGGGACAATGAGCAGTTCTTC.

The chain employs TRBV7-8 and TRBJ1-1, with no clear D. V was pared by 8 bases and J by 8 bases, with 18 bases between. In germline, CDR1 is SGHVS, CDR2 FQNEAQ. The CDR3 sequence is 13 residues long. Written as DNA, the CDR3 is TGTGCCAGCCTTCGGGAGCCTCGGGTGGAAGCTTTCTTT. It translates to CASLREPRVEAFF.

There are a few counts of this clone. V is TRBV10-3 and J is TRBJ1-5; possibly TRBD1 for D (6 bases). Germline values: CDR1 ENHRY, CDR2 SYGVKD. Trimming took off 2 bases at V and 1 base at J, with 9 bases between the two ends. The CDR3 contains 15 residues. The chain's CDR3 is CAISEEGGSNQPQHF. The CDR3 DNA sequence: TGTGCCATCAGTGAGGAGGGGGGGAGCAATCAGCCCCAGCATTTT.

The chain is built from TRBV19 and TRBJ2-1; TRBD2 agrees at 8 bases. V lost 5 bases and J lost 0; bases outside the gene matches: 6. Germline CDR1 is LNHDA and CDR2 is SQIVND (reference sequence). The CDR3 is 16 residues long. This chain's CDR3 is CASSDFSGVSYNEQFF. The CDR3 region has the DNA TGTGCCAGTAGTGACTTTAGCGGGGTCTCCTACAATGAGCAGTTCTTC.

The chain uses TRBV13 and TRBJ2-1; D might be TRBD2 (6 bases). Germline CDR1 reads PRHDT; CDR2 reads FYEKMQ (reference sequence). CDR3 length equals 15 residues. The V and J ends lost 3 bases and 4 bases respectively, with 13 bases between them. CDR3 sequence: CASSFPGLLYNEQFF. DNA of the CDR3: TGTGCCAGCAGCTTCCCGGGACTCCTGTACAATGAGCAGTTCTTC.

This chain connects TRBV5-1 to TRBJ2-7; TRBD2 is a possible D gene (6 bases). Trimming took off 4 bases at V and 3 bases at J, with 26 bases between the two ends. The germline CDR1 and CDR2 sequences are SGHRS and YFSETQ. The CDR3 is 18 residues long. DNA for the CDR3: TGCGCCAGCAGCCCGTCGCTGTTGGGTTCTGGCGGGAACTACGAGCAGTACTTC. The encoded protein is CASSPSLLGSGGNYEQYF.

The V gene is TRBV18, the J gene TRBJ1-3; D is unresolved. This CDR3 is built from 14 residues. Germline V gene data show CDR1 as KGHSH and CDR2 as LQKENI. Trimming stripped 4 bases from V and 0 bases from J, with 7 bases between. The CDR3 sequence is CASSRGSSGNTIYF. The CDR3 DNA is TGTGCCAGCTCACGAGGATCCTCTGGAAACACCATATATTTT.

This sequence joins TRBV28 and TRBJ2-7, with TRBD1 matching 7 bases. V was pared by 5 bases and J by 5 bases, with 9 bases of the junction left unmatched. CDR3 size: 14 residues. Germline CDR1 MDHEN, CDR2 SYDVKM. CDR3 residues: CASSPQGVINEQYF. CDR3 coding DNA: TGTGCCAGCAGTCCCCAGGGGGTGATCAACGAGCAGTACTTC.

V usage is TRBV29-1 and J usage is TRBJ2-1; a weak D match, TRBD1 (5 bases). The CDR3 contains 12 residues. Trimming pared 4 bases from V and 9 bases from J, leaving 13 bases between. Germline V gene data show CDR1 as SQVTM and CDR2 as ANQGSEA. Written as DNA, the CDR3 is TGCAGCGTTGGTTTAGGGGAACGTGAGCAGTTCTTC. Protein product: CSVGLGEREQFF.

V usage is TRBV6-1 and J usage is TRBJ2-3; the D gene is possibly TRBD2 (6 bases). Trimming cost V 5 bases and J 3 bases, with 12 bases left between them. CDR1 and CDR2 (germline): MNHNS, SASEGT. There are 14 residues in the CDR3. In nucleotides, the CDR3 is TGTGCCAGCAGTTCCGGAGGGACGACAGATACGCAGTATTTT. It specifies CASSSGGTTDTQYF.

V and J are TRBV29-1 and TRBJ1-2; TRBD1 might be the D (5 bases). This CDR3 region has 15 residues. V gave up 3 bases and J gave up 0 bases, with 14 bases separating them. From germline, CDR1 is SQVTM and CDR2 ANQGSEA. This CDR3 reads CSVDRYRSSNYGYTF. For the CDR3, the DNA is TGCAGCGTTGATAGGTACAGGAGCTCTAACTATGGCTACACCTTC.

This sequence joins TRBV7-9 and TRBJ1-2; 7 nucleotides line up with TRBD1. Germline CDR1 SEHNR, CDR2 FQNEAQ (reference sequence). The CDR3 has 14 amino acids. The V gene end was trimmed by 5 bases and the J gene end by 2 bases; junction bases not matched to a gene: 5. The chain's CDR3 is CASSTGTVNYGYTF. The CDR3 DNA sequence: TGTGCCAGCAGCACCGGGACAGTAAACTATGGCTACACCTTC.

The chain has TRBV7-3 and TRBJ2-4, with D perhaps matching TRBD1 (6 bases). Germline V lookup: CDR1 SGHTA, CDR2 FQGTGA. V lost 1 base and J 3 bases, leaving 7 bases between the germline ends. The CDR3 sequence is 14 residues long. CDR3 residues: CASSLNRDKNIQYF. The CDR3 DNA reads TGTGCCAGCAGCTTAAACAGGGACAAAAACATTCAGTACTTC.

The chain uses TRBV4-2 and TRBJ2-7; TRBD1 matches 10 bases. CDR3 length: 15 residues. Germline CDR1 is LGHNA and CDR2 is YNFKEQ. The J segment lost 4 bases and the V segment lost 1 base, leaving 4 bases of the junction unmatched. CDR3 in DNA: TGTGCCAGCAGCCAAGTTATGGGACAGGGGTACGAGCAGTACTTC. Translating it yields CASSQVMGQGYEQYF.

This chain joins TRBV19 and TRBJ2-2, with D possibly matching TRBD1 (6 bases). This CDR3 has 16 residues. V was clipped by 2 bases and J by 5 bases, with 15 bases between them. The germline CDR1 and CDR2 sequences are LNHDA and SQIVND (reference sequence). CDR3 sequence: CASSIPRGSRTGELFF. CDR3 sequence (DNA): TGTGCCAGTAGTATACCCAGGGGTAGTCGTACCGGGGAGCTGTTTTTT.

The chain links TRBV27 to TRBJ1-3; D gene unclear. The V and J ends lost 0 bases and 1 base respectively, with 7 bases between them. CDR3 size: 15 residues. Germline-derived CDR1 and CDR2 are MNHEY and SMNVEV (reference sequence). DNA of the CDR3: TGTGCCAGCAGTTTATCCCCGGGGTCTGGAAACACCATATATTTT. It specifies CASSLSPGSGNTIYF.

The J gene is TRBJ2-1, the V gene TRBV4-3, with a weak D call TRBD1 (5 bases). In germline, CDR1 is LGHNA, CDR2 YSLEER. Trimming shortened V by 1 base and J by 7 bases, and 11 bases separated the two germline ends. CDR3 size: 14 residues. DNA of the CDR3: TGCGCCAGCAGCCAAGTTGACAGCATGAATGAGCAGTTCTTC. Translation gives CASSQVDSMNEQFF.

CDR3 in amino acids: CASSPPGATRDTQYF. The CDR3 region has the DNA TGTGCCAGCAGCCCCCCCGGAGCCACGAGAGATACGCAGTATTTT. The rearrangement joins TRBV7-3 to TRBJ2-3; D not resolved. The CDR3 loop spans 15 amino acids. V lost 5 bases and J lost 5, with 17 bases in between. From germline, CDR1 is SGHTA and CDR2 FQGTGA.

This chain links TRBV4-2 with TRBJ2-7; 10 bases fit TRBD1. With 4 bases clipped from V and 3 bases from J, the junction kept 3 bases outside the gene matches. Germline V gene lookup returns CDR1 LGHNA and CDR2 YNFKEQ. The CDR3 covers 14 residues. The CDR3 loop reads CASSPGQGVYEQYF. The DNA of the CDR3 is TGTGCCAGCAGCCCCGGACAGGGGGTCTACGAGCAGTACTTC.

The V and J genes are TRBV27 and TRBJ2-3, with D perhaps matching TRBD2 (6 bases). CDR1 is MNHEY, CDR2 SMNVEV, per germline (reference sequence). The CDR3 is made up of 16 amino acids. V lost 5 bases, J lost 5 bases, and 20 bases lay in between. As DNA, the CDR3 is TGTGCCAGCAGTCCCCTGGGCGGGGCGGTCAGAGATACGCAGTATTTT. Translation: CASSPLGGAVRDTQYF.

The chain couples TRBV11-2 to TRBJ2-7, with 9 bases matching TRBD2. Looked up from germline, CDR1 is SGHAT and CDR2 is FQNNGV. This CDR3 spans 15 amino acids. The J segment lost 0 bases and the V segment lost 5 bases, leaving 5 bases of the junction unmatched. CDR3 sequence (DNA): TGTGCCAGCAGCCGGGGGACTAGCCTCTCCTACGAGCAGTACTTC. Amino acids: CASSRGTSLSYEQYF.

The chain has TRBV25-1 and TRBJ1-5, with TRBD1 matching 7 bases. V was clipped by 1 base and J by 6 bases; unmatched bases: 6. The CDR3 consists of 15 residues. The germline V gene has CDR1 MGHDK and CDR2 SYGVNS. The chain's CDR3 is CASSESGQGVQPQHF. DNA for the CDR3: TGTGCCAGCAGTGAATCCGGGCAGGGGGTTCAGCCCCAGCATTTT.

This rearrangement joins TRBV7-9 to TRBJ1-1; no clear D. The CDR3 consists of 13 residues. CDR1 is SEHNR, CDR2 FQNEAQ, per germline (reference sequence). The V end was cut by 5 bases, the J end by 0 bases, with 7 bases between. In nucleotides, the CDR3 is TGTGCCAGCAGCGTCCAATTGAACACTGAAGCTTTCTTT. It codes for CASSVQLNTEAFF.

The chain uses TRBV29-1 and TRBJ2-5; 10 positions match TRBD2. This CDR3 contains 16 residues. The V segment lost 5 bases and the J segment 4 bases; nucleotides outside the gene matches: 13. CDR1 is SQVTM and CDR2 is ANQGSEA in the germline V gene. CDR3 residues: CSVYGTSGTGRETQYF. The DNA for the CDR3 is TGCAGCGTTTATGGCACTAGCGGGACGGGGAGAGAGACCCAGTACTTC.

J is TRBJ2-1 and V is TRBV4-3; TRBD2 might be the D (6 bases). The germline V gene encodes CDR1 LGHNA and CDR2 YSLEER. The CDR3 has 16 residues. Trimming cost V 0 bases and J 2 bases, with 11 bases left between them. The CDR3 DNA sequence: TGCGCCAGCAGCCAAGAACTAGCTCACACCTACAATGAGCAGTTCTTC. This translates into CASSQELAHTYNEQFF.

In its sample, this clone was seen once. This chain uses TRBV19 with TRBJ2-7; tentatively, D is TRBD2 (5 bases). This CDR3 region has 14 residues. Trimming stripped 3 bases from V and 2 bases from J, with 11 bases between. From germline, CDR1 is LNHDA and CDR2 SQIVND (reference sequence). DNA for the CDR3: TGTGCCAGTAGTATTGGAGCGGCCACCTACGAGCAGTACTTC. Its protein is CASSIGAATYEQYF. Combining the CDR3 with reference TRBV19 and TRBJ2-7 gives the whole variable domain DGGITQSPKYLFRKEGQNVTLSCEQNLNHDAMYWYRQDPGQGLRLIYYSQIVNDFQKGDIAEGYSVSREKKESFPLTVTSAQKNPTAFYLCASSIGAATYEQYFGPGTRLTVT.

The chain has TRBV5-1 and TRBJ2-3; TRBD1 might be the D (6 bases). The germline V gene encodes CDR1 SGHRS and CDR2 YFSETQ. With 0 bases removed from V and 4 bases from J, the gap between germline ends came to 12 bases. The CDR3 contains 15 residues. The CDR3, as DNA: TGCGCCAGCAGCTTGGACCAGGGGAATGCAGATACGCAGTATTTT. It translates to CASSLDQGNADTQYF.

The genes are TRBV7-2 and TRBJ2-7, with 9 bases fitting TRBD2. The V gene end was trimmed by 2 bases and the J gene end by 2 bases; junction bases not matched to a gene: 4. Germline V gene data show CDR1 as SGHTA and CDR2 as FQGNSA. CDR3 length equals 15 residues. This CDR3 is CASSLSTSGAYEQYF. In nucleotides, the CDR3 is TGTGCCAGCAGCTTATCGACTAGCGGAGCCTACGAGCAGTACTTC.

This clone showed up just once. The chain has TRBV5-1 and TRBJ2-5, with D tentatively TRBD1 (6 bases). The germline V gene has CDR1 SGHRS and CDR2 YFSETQ. Trimming took 0 bases from V and 3 from J, leaving 9 bases between them. This CDR3 spans 14 amino acids. Here the CDR3 reads CASSLGQEKETQYF. The CDR3, as DNA: TGCGCCAGCAGCTTGGGACAGGAAAAAGAGACCCAGTACTTC.

The CDR3 loop is CASSPRTGELFF. For the CDR3, the DNA is TGTGCCAGTAGTCCCCGGACCGGGGAGCTGTTTTTT. J is TRBJ2-2 and V is TRBV19, with D unresolved. V was shortened by 5 bases and J by 5 bases, with 6 bases between the two germline ends. Per the germline V gene, CDR1 is LNHDA and CDR2 is SQIVND (reference sequence). CDR3 size: 12 residues.

The chain joins TRBV7-2 to TRBJ2-1; 7 nucleotides match TRBD2. CDR3 size: 13 residues. With V trimmed by 4 bases and J by 13 bases, 10 bases remained unmatched. Germline CDR1 SGHTA, CDR2 FQGNSA. CDR3 protein: CASSSFTGLVQFF. The CDR3 nucleotides are TGTGCCAGCAGCTCATTCACCGGACTAGTTCAGTTCTTC.

The chain has TRBV29-1 and TRBJ1-2, with a weak D call TRBD1 (5 bases). Germline V lookup: CDR1 SQVTM, CDR2 ANQGSEA. This CDR3 has 12 amino acids. V lost 5 bases, J lost 3 bases, and 10 bases lay in between. CDR3 sequence reads: CSVWTPDYGYTF. The CDR3 DNA sequence: TGCAGCGTTTGGACACCGGACTATGGCTACACCTTC.